This T cell receptor beta chain came from a study of blood T cell repertoires in COVID-19. Some clones are missing from TCRdb's copy, which holds only in-frame ones; the method was immunoSEQ multiplex PCR. The sample holds roughly 150,000 clones, 65% to 85% seen once. The sample was peripheral blood. The sequence came from a man aged 55-75 years with active or convalescent COVID-19.

DNA of the CDR3: TGTGCCAGCAGCTTTTCCTTCCAGGGGGGTGAAAAACTGTTTTTT. Translating it yields CASSFSFQGGEKLFF. The chain uses TRBV7-9 and TRBJ1-4; 7 positions match TRBD1. The CDR3 spans 15 residues. Germline lookup yields CDR1 SEHNR and CDR2 FQNEAQ (reference sequence). After removal of 3 bases from V and 7 bases from J, the junction contained 8 bases not matched to a gene.